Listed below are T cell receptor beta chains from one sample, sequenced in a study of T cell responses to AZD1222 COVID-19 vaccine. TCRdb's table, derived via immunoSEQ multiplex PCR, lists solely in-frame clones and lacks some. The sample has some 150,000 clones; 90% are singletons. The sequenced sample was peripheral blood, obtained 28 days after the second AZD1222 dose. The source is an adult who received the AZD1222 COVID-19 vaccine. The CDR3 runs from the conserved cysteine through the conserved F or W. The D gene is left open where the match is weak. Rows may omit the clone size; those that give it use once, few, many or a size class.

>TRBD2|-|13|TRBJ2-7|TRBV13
TGTGCCAGCAAAAAGCGGGGAACCTACGAGCAGTACTTC
CASKKRGTYEQYF
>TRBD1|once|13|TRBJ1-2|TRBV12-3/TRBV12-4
TGTGCCAGCAGACCGGGACAGGGGTTTGGCTACACCTTC
CASRPGQGFGYTF
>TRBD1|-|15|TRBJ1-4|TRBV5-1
TGCGCCAGCAGCATTATGGACAGGGCAAATGAAAAACTGTTTTTT
CASSIMDRANEKLFF
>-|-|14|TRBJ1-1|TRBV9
TGTGCCAGCAGCGTAGGAGATAGCCGGACAGAAGCTTTCTTT
CASSVGDSRTEAFF
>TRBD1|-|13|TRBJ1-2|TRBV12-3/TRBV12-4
TGTGCCAGCACCAGCGACAGGGTTTCTGGCTACACCTTC
CASTSDRVSGYTF
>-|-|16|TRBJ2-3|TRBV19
TGTGCCAGTAGTATGGATGAACACTCCCGTACGGATACGCAGTATTTT
CASSMDEHSRTDTQYF
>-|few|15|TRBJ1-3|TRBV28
TGTGCCAGCAGTTTAGGCGGGATTTCTGGAAACACCATATATTTT
CASSLGGISGNTIYF
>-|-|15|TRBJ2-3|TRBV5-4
TGTGCCAGCAGCCGGGGAGGGGGCAGCACAGATACGCAGTATTTT
CASSRGGGSTDTQYF
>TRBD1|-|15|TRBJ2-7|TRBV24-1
TGTGCCACCAGTGGTTCAGGGGGACCTTCTACGGGGCAGTACTTC
CATSGSGGPSTGQYF
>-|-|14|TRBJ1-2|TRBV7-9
TGTGCCAGCAGCTCCGGGGATTTGCGGGGCGGCTACACCTTC
CASSSGDLRGGYTF
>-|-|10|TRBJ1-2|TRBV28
TGTGCCAGCGGGCAATATGGCTACACCTTC
CASGQYGYTF
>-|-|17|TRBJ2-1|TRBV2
TGTGCCAGCAGTGAAGCGGGGTCGAGGAGCTCCTACAATGAGCAGTTCTTC
CASSEAGSRSSYNEQFF
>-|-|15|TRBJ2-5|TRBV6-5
TGTGCCAGCAGTTACCTTCCAAGCGCCCGAGAGACCCAGTACTTC
CASSYLPSARETQYF
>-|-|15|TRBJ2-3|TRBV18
TGTGCCAGCTCCCGAGCGGGTTCTAGCACAGATACGCAGTATTTT
CASSRAGSSTDTQYF
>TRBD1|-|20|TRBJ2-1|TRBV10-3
TGTGCCATCAGGGGGACAGGGAGTGATATCGGCATTACAAGGCGGAATGAGCAGTTCTTC
CAIRGTGSDIGITRRNEQFF
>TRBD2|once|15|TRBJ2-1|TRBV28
TGTGCCAGCAGCCTTAGCGGGAGCGGTATCAATGAGCAGTTCTTC
CASSLSGSGINEQFF
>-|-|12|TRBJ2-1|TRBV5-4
TGTGCCAGCAGCTTAGTTGGGGATGAGCAGTTCTTC
CASSLVGDEQFF
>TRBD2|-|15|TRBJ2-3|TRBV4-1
TGCGCCAGCAGCCAACCGGGACTAGCGGCAGATACGCAGTATTTT
CASSQPGLAADTQYF
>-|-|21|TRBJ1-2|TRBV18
TGTGCCAGCTCACCGCTAAAATCGATCCGGGACGCGATGGGCCCCAACTATGGCTACACCTTC
CASSPLKSIRDAMGPNYGYTF
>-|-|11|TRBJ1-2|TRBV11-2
TGTGCCAGCGGGGGGCGGAGTGGCTACACCTTC
CASGGRSGYTF
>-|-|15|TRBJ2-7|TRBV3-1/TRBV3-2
TGTGCCAGCAGCCCACTAGCATGGTACTCCTACGAGCAGTACTTC
CASSPLAWYSYEQYF
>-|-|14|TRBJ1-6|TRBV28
TGTGCCAGCAGGGGGGAGGCTTATAATTCACCCCTCCACTTT
CASRGEAYNSPLHF
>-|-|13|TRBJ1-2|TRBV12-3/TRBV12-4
TGTGCCAGCAGTTTATTCAGAACCGATGGCTACACCTTC
CASSLFRTDGYTF
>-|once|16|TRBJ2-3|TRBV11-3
TGTGCCAGCAGGGTTTCGGGGACATCTAGCACAGATACGCAGTATTTT
CASRVSGTSSTDTQYF